The sequence of this TCR beta chain was determined in a study of cytomegalovirus exposure and HLA in healthy donors. Study information: Genotyping of 400 or so donors showed that 80% to 90% belonged to the Caucasian-associated ancestry cluster.

Healthy donors of bone marrow made up the group. CDR1 and CDR2 (germline): MDHEN, SYDVKM. This CDR3 region has 14 residues. Unmatched junction bases numbered 12, after V lost 7 bases and J lost 12 bases. PCR employed 60 Vbeta and 13 Jbeta primers. Here immunoSEQ multiplex PCR was the method, and the copy in TCRdb shows in-frame clones only, minus some. The sample gives about 85,000 clones, over 70% of which show up once; roughly 1.9% is in the top ten. In regard to this clone: Its antigen remains unknown.

Findings of the study overall: According to a later analysis, most TCR beta chains associated with CMV appeared HLA-restricted. Relative to the roughly 690-donor mean, N-insertions were reportedly fewer in an Asian-associated ancestry cluster in a later analysis.

The TCR sequence derives from a boy younger than 18 in good health and CMV-seronegative. Sequencing was carried out using PBMCs. The chain combines TRBV28 with TRBJ1-6; the match to TRBD1 covers 7 bases. The CDR3: CASINAGGSLPLHF. As DNA, the CDR3 is TGTGCCAGCATCAATGCAGGGGGGTCCTTACCCCTCCACTTT.